Detailed here is one TCR beta chain. TEMRA cells were FACS-enriched, while CD8+ and CD4+ T cells were negatively isolated. This specimen comes from a study of CD8 T cells in Susac syndrome. Random-hexamer reverse transcription was applied to roughly 0.5 to 1 ug RNA. The method of amplification for TCR beta CDR3 was immunoSEQ multiplex PCR, covering 54 Vbeta and 13 Jbeta. TCRdb ran MiXCR on the immunoSEQ multiplex PCR reads and lists one entry per CDR3 protein. This sample has around 180,000 distinct CDR3 sequences, with roughly 94% found just once. Germline loops: CDR1 MNHNS, CDR2 SASEGT. The CDR3 consists of 16 residues. J gave up 2 bases and V 4 bases, and 8 bases lay outside the gene matches.

The sequenced sample was CD4+ T cells from PBMCs. The rearrangement uses TRBV6-1 and TRBJ1-2; 9 bases fit TRBD1. The receptor comes from a human donor with Susac syndrome. DNA for the CDR3: TGTGCCAGCAGTGGAATACAGGGGGCGCGGAACTATGGCTACACCTTC. Translating gives CASSGIQGARNYGYTF.